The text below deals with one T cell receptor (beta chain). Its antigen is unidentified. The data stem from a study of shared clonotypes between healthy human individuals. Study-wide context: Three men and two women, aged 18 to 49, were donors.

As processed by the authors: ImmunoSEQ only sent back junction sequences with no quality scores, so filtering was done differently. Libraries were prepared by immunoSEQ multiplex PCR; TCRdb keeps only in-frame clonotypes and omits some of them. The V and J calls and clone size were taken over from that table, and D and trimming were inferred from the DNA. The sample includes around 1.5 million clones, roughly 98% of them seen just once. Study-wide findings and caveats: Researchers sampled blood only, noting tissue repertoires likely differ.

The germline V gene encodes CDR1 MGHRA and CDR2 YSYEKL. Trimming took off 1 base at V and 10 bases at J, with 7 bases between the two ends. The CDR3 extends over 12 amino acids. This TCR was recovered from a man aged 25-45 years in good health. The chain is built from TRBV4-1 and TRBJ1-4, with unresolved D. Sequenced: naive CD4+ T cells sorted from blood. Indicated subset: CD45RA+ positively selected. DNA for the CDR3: TGCGCCAGCAGCCAAGTGGGCACAAAACTGTTTTTT. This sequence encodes CASSQVGTKLFF.